Sequencing of this T cell receptor (beta chain) was carried out in a study of molecular identifiers for immune sequencing clone quantification. Sorted cells numbering roughly 20,000 to 1,000,000, with 10%, 30% or 50% RNA, yielded the naive CD8 libraries. Regarding the study as a whole: Under 1% of molecules in naive cells, but over 98% of effector molecules, belonged to clones above 20 RNA copies.

The V end lost 5 bases, the J end lost 6 bases, and 9 bases lay between the germline ends. CDR1 is LNHDA, CDR2 SQIVND, per germline (reference sequence). The CDR3 has 12 amino acids. The table lists this clonotype with many counts. Antigen unknown. TCRdb recomputed calls from the PCR reads with MiXCR, one row per CDR3 protein. The repertoire holds around 460,000 distinct CDR3 sequences, about a fifth seen once, with around 0.84% in the top ten. The receptor's source is a human donor in good health. Some libraries in this study had Jurkat cell RNA spiked in. Material for sequencing was naive CD8+ T cells from blood, with Jurkat cell RNA spiked in. Stated subset: FACS-sorted CD8+CD4-CCR7+CD45RA+ naive T cells. The chain combines TRBV19 with TRBJ2-3, with D unresolved. The DNA of the CDR3 is TGTGCCAGTAGTCCTAAATTCGATACGCAGTATTTT. Translating gives CASSPKFDTQYF.